This entry lists 2 T cell receptor beta chains sequenced from one sample in a study of T cell responses to AZD1222 COVID-19 vaccine. Sequenced by immunoSEQ multiplex PCR; TCRdb stores in-frame clones only, minus some. The data show about 170,000 clones, roughly 92% seen once. The sample here was peripheral blood, taken on day 0 of AZD1222 vaccination. All receptors derive from an adult in good health.

The V gene is TRBV20-1, the J gene TRBJ2-3; D ambiguous. The CDR3 is 10 residues long. Deletions cut 3 bases from V and 4 bases from J, with 2 bases between. Per the germline V gene, CDR1 is DFQATT and CDR2 is SNEGSKA (reference sequence). The CDR3 DNA sequence: TGCAGTGCTAGCCCAGATACGCAGTATTTT. It codes for CSASPDTQYF.

The rearrangement joins TRBV24-1 to TRBJ2-3; a weak D match, TRBD2 (6 bases). CDR1 is KGHDR, CDR2 SFDVKD, per germline. V lost 1 base, J lost 10 bases, and 8 bases lay in between. CDR3 length: 12 residues. CDR3 protein: CATSDFGGAQYF. As DNA, the CDR3 is TGTGCCACCAGTGATTTCGGCGGGGCGCAGTATTTT.